The rows below give T cell receptor beta chains drawn from one sample of a study of control samples from healthy donors and cancer patients. TCRdb's table, derived via immunoSEQ multiplex PCR, lists solely in-frame clones and lacks some. This repertoire shows just over 50,000 clones, 88% found once; its top ten account for around two fifths. The material sequenced was PBMCs. These receptors were taken from a man aged 50 to 59 with head and neck cancer. The CDR3 runs from the conserved cysteine through the conserved F or W. The D gene is left open where the match is weak. For some rows the clone size is stated as once, few or many, or as a class when expanded; others skip it.

abundance	j_gene	v_gene	d_gene	CDR3nt	CDR3aa
-	TRBJ1-2	TRBV29-1	-	TGCAGCGTTAACTCGCTTTCGGGGGGTGGTGGCTACACCTTC	CSVNSLSGGGGYTF
-	TRBJ1-6	TRBV19	-	TGTGCCAGTAGTATTCAGCTGACCGACTATAATTCACCCCTCCACTTT	CASSIQLTDYNSPLHF
-	TRBJ2-2	TRBV10-3	TRBD1	TGTGCCATCAGGTCCGGGACAGATACCACCGGGGAGCTGTTTTTT	CAIRSGTDTTGELFF
-	TRBJ1-1	TRBV3-1/TRBV3-2	-	TGTGCCAGCAGCCAAGATCCCCGGGGTCCAGTGAACACTGAAGCTTTCTTT	CASSQDPRGPVNTEAFF
few	TRBJ1-3	TRBV6-2/TRBV6-3	TRBD1	TGTGCCAGCAGTTCGACAGGGACAGGAAACACCATATATTTT	CASSSTGTGNTIYF
-	TRBJ2-6	TRBV2	-	TGTGCCAGCAGTAACAGAGCTGGGGCCAACGTCCTGACTTTC	CASSNRAGANVLTF
-	TRBJ1-5	TRBV19	TRBD1	TGTGCCAGTAGTAAGCCCCGACAGGGGTCGTATCAGCCCCAGCATTTT	CASSKPRQGSYQPQHF
once	TRBJ2-3	TRBV11-2	-	TGTGCCAGCAGCTTAGAAGGGGACTTTCTAAGCACAGATACGCAGTATTTT	CASSLEGDFLSTDTQYF
-	TRBJ1-3	TRBV5-1	-	TGCGCCAGCAGCTTGGGTGGCGTCCTCGGAAACACCATATATTTT	CASSLGGVLGNTIYF
-	TRBJ2-3	TRBV2	-	TGTGCCAGCAGTGATTCCAGCCTATACACAGATACGCAGTATTTT	CASSDSSLYTDTQYF
-	TRBJ2-7	TRBV11-3	-	TGTGCCAGCAGCTTAGGGGGTAACGAGCAGTACTTC	CASSLGGNEQYF
-	TRBJ1-1	TRBV20-1	-	TGCAGCCCTCGGGGAGCTTTCTTT	CSPRGAFF
few	TRBJ2-3	TRBV29-1	-	TGCAGCGTTGCCCCGGCGGTCACAGATACGCAGTATTTT	CSVAPAVTDTQYF
-	TRBJ2-3	TRBV6-2/TRBV6-3	TRBD2	TGTGCCAGCAGCGCGACTAGCGGGGCCACAGATACGCAGTATTTT	CASSATSGATDTQYF
-	TRBJ1-2	TRBV6-5	-	TGTGCCAGCAGACAGGGATTAGCTAACTATGGCTACACCTTC	CASRQGLANYGYTF
-	TRBJ2-2	TRBV9	TRBD1	TGTGCCAGCAGCCCCAGGGGGCTAGGGAACACCGGGGAGCTGTTTTTT	CASSPRGLGNTGELFF
-	TRBJ2-3	TRBV7-2	TRBD1	TGTGCCAGCAGCTTAGGGCAACAGGGGCCAGATACGCAGTATTTT	CASSLGQQGPDTQYF
-	TRBJ2-3	TRBV4-1	-	TGCGCCAGCAGCCAAGACCCAGGGACTAGCACAGATACGCAGTATTTT	CASSQDPGTSTDTQYF
-	TRBJ2-5	TRBV5-1	TRBD1	TGCGCCAGCAGCTTCCAGGGGGCACAAGAGACCCAGTACTTC	CASSFQGAQETQYF
-	TRBJ2-7	TRBV10-2	TRBD1	TGCGCCAGCAGTGATGGACAGGGCTACGAGCAGTACTTC	CASSDGQGYEQYF
-	TRBJ2-5	TRBV21-1	-	TGTGCCACACACGTGCAAGAGACCCAGTACTTC	CATHVQETQYF
-	TRBJ2-1	TRBV11-2	-	TGTGCCAGCAGCTTAGGCGTCGCAGCCGCGGGCCCCCCCTACAATGAGCAGTTCTTC	CASSLGVAAAGPPYNEQFF
-	TRBJ2-7	TRBV7-2	TRBD2	TGTGCCAGCAGCTGGGCTGGGGGGGACTACGAGCAGTACTTC	CASSWAGGDYEQYF
-	TRBJ2-2	TRBV4-2	TRBD2	TGTGCCAGCAGCCAAGATCCTAGCGGGGGTCATAACACCGGGGAGCTGTTTTTT	CASSQDPSGGHNTGELFF
-	TRBJ1-1	TRBV5-6	-	TGTGCCAGCAGCTCTCTTGGTAGGGGTGGCACTGAAGCTTTCTTT	CASSSLGRGGTEAFF
-	TRBJ2-7	TRBV5-4	-	TGTGCCAGCAGCTTGGTTGGCGGCTCGAGCTACGAGCAGTACTTC	CASSLVGGSSYEQYF
few	TRBJ1-4	TRBV7-9	-	TGTGCCAGCAGCCAAGGGGTTACTAATGAAAAACTGTTTTTT	CASSQGVTNEKLFF
-	TRBJ2-7	TRBV5-1	TRBD2	TGCGCCAGCAGCTTCGCCCCGGAGACTAGCGGCTCCTACGAGCAGTACTTC	CASSFAPETSGSYEQYF
-	TRBJ2-7	TRBV25-1	TRBD1	TGTGCCAGCAGTCAACCCGGGACAGGGTGGGAAGAGCAGTACTTC	CASSQPGTGWEEQYF
-	TRBJ1-2	TRBV30	-	TGTGCCTGGCGAGGAGGGGCTGGGCCCTCCTATGGCTACACCTTC	CAWRGGAGPSYGYTF
-	TRBJ1-3	TRBV30	-	TGTGCCTGGAGTCCCCCTGGGTGGGGAAACACCATATATTTT	CAWSPPGWGNTIYF
-	TRBJ1-5	TRBV6-6	-	TGTGCCAGCAGACCACTATTAATCGGGAGCAATCAGCCCCAGCATTTT	CASRPLLIGSNQPQHF
-	TRBJ2-5	TRBV15	-	TGTGCCACCAGCAGAGAGCGGGGCAGGTCGGAGACCCAGTACTTC	CATSRERGRSETQYF
-	TRBJ1-2	TRBV19	TRBD1	TGTGCCAGTAGTATCGGACAGGTCGGTAACTATGGCTACACCTTC	CASSIGQVGNYGYTF
-	TRBJ1-2	TRBV7-2	-	TGTGCCAGCAGTCTAAGGGGGGGGCGTGGCTACACCTTC	CASSLRGGRGYTF
-	TRBJ2-2	TRBV7-8	-	TGTGCCAGCAGCTTGTATTTCGGTCCGGGACTGAACACCGGGGAGCTGTTTTTT	CASSLYFGPGLNTGELFF
-	TRBJ1-2	TRBV7-2	-	TGTGCCAGCAGCTCAATGGGGACAAACTATGGCTACACCTTC	CASSSMGTNYGYTF
few	TRBJ1-2	TRBV7-9	-	TGTGCCAGCCTAAGGGACCCAGTGACAAACTATGGCTACACCTTC	CASLRDPVTNYGYTF
-	TRBJ2-7	TRBV9	TRBD2	TGTGCCAGCAGCGTCGATCCGAGCGGGAGGTTCGAGCAGTACTTC	CASSVDPSGRFEQYF
-	TRBJ1-4	TRBV20-1	-	TGCAGTGCTAGTGGCACGGGTGGGGGCCCTGAAAAACTGTTTTTT	CSASGTGGGPEKLFF
-	TRBJ2-4	TRBV13	-	TGTGCCAGCAGCGTAAGGCGGGACTTAGCCAAAAACATTCAGTACTTC	CASSVRRDLAKNIQYF
-	TRBJ2-3	TRBV11-2	-	TGTGCCAGCAGCCCTGGGGGGCTTCACCTCCGAGATTTCACAGATACGCAGTATTTT	CASSPGGLHLRDFTDTQYF
-	TRBJ2-2	TRBV29-1	-	TGCAGCGCGCAGGTCGAAGGGTCGAACACCGGGGAGCTGTTTTTT	CSAQVEGSNTGELFF
-	TRBJ2-4	TRBV5-6	TRBD2	TGTGCCAGCAGCGGTGGGGGGGACTCCTTCCTAGCCAAAAACATTCAGTACTTC	CASSGGGDSFLAKNIQYF
-	TRBJ2-1	TRBV19	-	TGTGCCAGTAGTTCCCCCAGGGGATCATACAATGAGCAGTTCTTC	CASSSPRGSYNEQFF
-	TRBJ2-3	TRBV7-9	TRBD1	TGTGCCAGCAGCTTGGACAGGGCGGAAGATACGCAGTATTTT	CASSLDRAEDTQYF
-	TRBJ1-3	TRBV14	-	TGTGCCAGCAGCCACTCCCTCTCCGCGGATCGGAACACCATATATTTT	CASSHSLSADRNTIYF
-	TRBJ1-6	TRBV2	TRBD1	TGTGCCAGCAGTGTGGGACAGGGTAATTCACCCCTCCACTTT	CASSVGQGNSPLHF
-	TRBJ2-3	TRBV19	TRBD2	TGTGCCACCCGGGGACTAGCGGGCAGGGGAAGCACAGATACGCAGTATTTT	CATRGLAGRGSTDTQYF
once	TRBJ2-1	TRBV7-2	-	TGTGCCAGCAGCCCGGACTATGTCTACAATGAGCAGTTCTTC	CASSPDYVYNEQFF
-	TRBJ2-3	TRBV19	-	TGTGCCAGTAGTATGGGCACCCGAGGAGATACGCAGTATTTT	CASSMGTRGDTQYF
-	TRBJ2-7	TRBV5-1	-	TGCGCCAGCAGCCACTACGAGCAGTACTTC	CASSHYEQYF
-	TRBJ2-1	TRBV5-6	TRBD2	TGTGCCAGCAGCCGCGGGAGATCGGGCTACAATGAGCAGTTCTTC	CASSRGRSGYNEQFF